These 28 T cell receptor beta chains originate from one sample sequenced in a study of beta chain features in type 1 diabetes. cDNA synthesis used the whole RNA isolate, giving expressed TCRB sequences. TCRdb keeps only in-frame clones here, not all; method: immunoSEQ multiplex PCR. The sample holds roughly 240,000 clones, about 70% seen once. Sequences were obtained from naive CD4+ T cells from blood. These receptors were collected from a man under 40 in good health.

CDR3 region: CAASRDFNNEQFF. The CDR3 DNA is TGTGCCGCTTCCCGGGACTTCAACAATGAGCAGTTCTTC. V is TRBV30 and J is TRBJ2-1; a possible D gene is TRBD2 (6 bases). Germline V gene data show CDR1 as GTSNPN and CDR2 as SVGIG (reference sequence). The CDR3 contains 13 residues. Trimming pared 8 bases from V and 5 bases from J, leaving 16 bases between.

The V call is TRBV5-4, the J call TRBJ2-5; TRBD2 matches 8 bases. Germline loops: CDR1 SGHNT, CDR2 YYREEE (reference sequence). The CDR3 runs 16 residues. The V segment lost 3 bases and the J segment 5 bases; nucleotides outside the gene matches: 12. In nucleotides, the CDR3 is TGTGCCAGCAGCTCGCTGGGAGCGGGAGAGGGGGAGACCCAGTACTTC. The encoded protein is CASSSLGAGEGETQYF.

This clone showed up just a few times. The chain carries TRBV5-4 and TRBJ2-1, with D unclear. Germline V CDR1 and CDR2: SGHNT, YYREEE (reference sequence). V dropped 4 bases and J dropped 7 bases, with 12 bases sitting between them. The CDR3 runs to 13 residues. The CDR3: CASSGRVGNEQFF. Written as DNA, the CDR3 is TGTGCCAGCAGCGGCAGAGTTGGAAATGAGCAGTTCTTC.

Turning to this clone: The sample carries other DNA sequences with the same CDR3. The CDR3 loop is CSVGTGREQYF. The CDR3 nucleotides read TGCAGCGTGGGGACAGGGAGAGAGCAGTACTTC. The rearrangement links TRBV29-1 to TRBJ2-7, with TRBD1 identical over 9 bases. Germline lookup yields CDR1 SQVTM and CDR2 ANQGSEA. With 6 bases clipped from V and 7 bases from J, the junction kept 4 bases outside the gene matches. The CDR3 is 11 amino acids.

The chain employs TRBV2 and TRBJ1-5, with 7 bases identical to TRBD1. J lost 6 bases, V lost 4 bases, and 9 bases had no gene match. Germline CDR1 reads SNHLY; CDR2 reads FYNNEI. The CDR3 covers 15 residues. DNA of the CDR3: TGTGCCAGCAGTGCTGAAGGGGGCGGAGGTCAGCCCCAGCATTTT. This gives the protein CASSAEGGGGQPQHF.

The genes are TRBV30 and TRBJ2-1, with 9 bases lining up with TRBD2. This CDR3 spans 14 amino acids. V was clipped by 3 bases and J by 1 base; unmatched bases: 1. Germline V gene sequence: CDR1 GTSNPN, CDR2 SVGIG (reference sequence). The CDR3 is CAWRLAGSYNEQFF. The CDR3 DNA is TGTGCCTGGAGGCTAGCGGGATCCTACAATGAGCAGTTCTTC.

This clone has more than one count but fewer than ten. V is TRBV13 and J is TRBJ2-3; 10 positions match TRBD2. This CDR3 contains 16 residues. Germline values: CDR1 PRHDT, CDR2 FYEKMQ (reference sequence). V shed 1 base and J 0 bases; nucleotides not matched to a gene: 1. CDR3 protein: CASSLVAGGSTDTQYF. CDR3 bases: TGTGCCAGCAGCTTAGTAGCGGGAGGAAGCACAGATACGCAGTATTTT.

This chain connects TRBV18 to TRBJ1-2; TRBD1 aligns across 8 bases. The CDR3 has 15 amino acids. The junction had 5 bases not matched to a gene; V was cut back by 0 bases and J by 5 bases. Germline loops: CDR1 KGHSH, CDR2 LQKENI. This CDR3 is CASSPPGQGEYGYTF. As DNA, the CDR3 is TGTGCCAGCTCACCACCTGGACAGGGTGAATATGGCTACACCTTC.

The chain recombines TRBV11-1 with TRBJ2-5; D ambiguous. Germline V gives CDR1 SGHAT, CDR2 FQDESV (reference sequence). CDR3 length equals 11 residues. V was cut by 3 bases and J by 5 bases, with 4 bases left in between. The CDR3 spells CASSFSETQYF. The CDR3 DNA reads as TGTGCCAGCAGCTTCTCGGAGACCCAGTACTTC.

The chain employs TRBV19 and TRBJ2-6; D not certain. From germline, CDR1 is LNHDA and CDR2 SQIVND (reference sequence). The CDR3 contains 15 residues. V lost 4 bases and J 0 bases, leaving 7 bases between the germline ends. CDR3: CASSNAYSGANVLTF. CDR3 nucleotides: TGTGCCAGTAGTAATGCGTACTCTGGGGCCAACGTCCTGACTTTC.

The chain links TRBV30 to TRBJ1-3, with D hard to call. V was shortened by 3 bases and J by 0 bases, with 9 bases between the two germline ends. The length of the CDR3 is 14 residues. The germline CDR1 and CDR2 sequences are GTSNPN and SVGIG (reference sequence). The CDR3 loop reads CAWSTGSSGNTIYF. The DNA for the CDR3 is TGTGCCTGGAGCACCGGGAGCTCTGGAAACACCATATATTTT.

This clone was found a few times. This chain links TRBV29-1 with TRBJ2-5; tentatively, D is TRBD2 (6 bases). The CDR3 extends over 13 amino acids. Trimming cost V 0 bases and J 9 bases, with 14 bases left between them. Germline-derived CDR1 and CDR2 are SQVTM and ANQGSEA. The CDR3 DNA is TGCAGCGTTGAAGACGCGGGACCTAGTTCCCAGTACTTC. This sequence encodes CSVEDAGPSSQYF.

This clone was picked up one time. The J gene is TRBJ2-7, the V gene TRBV11-2; 7 nucleotides match TRBD2. This CDR3 contains 13 residues. Germline trimming cut 6 bases from V and 3 bases from J; bases unmatched to any gene: 5. Germline V lookup: CDR1 SGHAT, CDR2 FQNNGV. In DNA form, the CDR3 reads TGTGCCAGCAGACTGACTAGCAGCTACGAGCAGTACTTC. Translating gives CASRLTSSYEQYF.

This clone was seen more than once but under ten times. The chain recombines TRBV29-1 with TRBJ1-5, with D unresolved. This CDR3 contains 14 residues. V dropped 4 bases and J dropped 0 bases, with 10 bases sitting between them. Germline V gene sequence: CDR1 SQVTM, CDR2 ANQGSEA. The CDR3 loop reads CSVGDNYSNQPQHF. In nucleotides, the CDR3 is TGCAGCGTTGGAGACAACTATAGCAATCAGCCCCAGCATTTT.

The chain links TRBV30 to TRBJ2-7; D not resolved. The germline V and J ends were trimmed by 0 bases and 5 bases, with 5 bases remaining between them. The germline V gene has CDR1 GTSNPN and CDR2 SVGIG (reference sequence). The CDR3 covers 11 residues. The CDR3 region is CAWSVDHEQYF. The CDR3 region has the DNA TGTGCCTGGAGTGTGGACCACGAGCAGTACTTC.

This clone was recorded once. The CDR3 DNA sequence: TGTGCCAGCATGGGCAGCACAGATACGCAGTATTTT. Translation: CASMGSTDTQYF. This chain links TRBV6-5 with TRBJ2-3; D is ambiguous. The CDR3 runs 12 residues. Germline values: CDR1 MNHEY, CDR2 SVGAGI. V gave up 7 bases and J gave up 0 bases, with 5 bases separating them.

This chain joins TRBV4-2 and TRBJ2-2; D remains ambiguous. This CDR3 region has 14 residues. The V end was cut by 0 bases, the J end by 8 bases, with 10 bases between. Germline CDR1 is LGHNA and CDR2 is YNFKEQ. CDR3 region: CASSQDYQPGELFF. The CDR3 coding sequence is TGTGCCAGCAGCCAAGATTACCAGCCAGGGGAGCTGTTTTTT.

This clone was recorded only once. CDR3 DNA: TGCGCCAGCAGTGGGGTAGACACAGATACGCAGTATTTT. Its translation is CASSGVDTDTQYF. The gene calls are TRBV5-1 and TRBJ2-3; no clear D gene. Trimming left V 5 bases short and J 2 bases short, with 9 bases between. CDR3 length: 13 amino acids. Germline CDR1 SGHRS, CDR2 YFSETQ. Complete variable domain (other parts from reference TRBV5-1 and TRBJ2-3): KAGVTQTPRYLIKTRGQQVTLSCSPISGHRSVSWYQQTPGQGLQFLFEYFSETQRNKGNFPGRFSGRQFSNSRSEMNVSTLELGDSALYLCASSGVDTDTQYFGPGTRLTVL.

The chain uses TRBV30 and TRBJ1-4; D uncertain. Germline V gene lookup returns CDR1 GTSNPN and CDR2 SVGIG (reference sequence). The CDR3 is 12 residues long. With 2 bases removed from V and 7 bases from J, the gap between germline ends came to 8 bases. In nucleotides, the CDR3 is TGTGCCTGGAGTTCAAGAGCTGAAAAACTGTTTTTT. Translating it yields CAWSSRAEKLFF.

The V gene is TRBV2, the J gene TRBJ1-1; D is unresolved. Germline CDR1 SNHLY, CDR2 FYNNEI. This CDR3 has 11 residues. Trimming left V 6 bases short and J 4 bases short, with 6 bases between. Written as DNA, the CDR3 is TGTGCCAGCAGCAGTGGCACTGAAGCTTTCTTT. Its translation is CASSSGTEAFF.

The rearrangement links TRBV7-2 to TRBJ1-3, with 10 bases aligning to TRBD1. Germline V lookup: CDR1 SGHTA, CDR2 FQGNSA. Trimming removed 5 bases from V and 6 bases from J; junction bases left unmatched: 7. The length of the CDR3 is 15 residues. The CDR3 spells CASSSGTGVENTIYF. The CDR3 nucleotides are TGTGCCAGCAGCAGCGGGACAGGGGTTGAAAACACCATATATTTT.

The chain combines TRBV9 with TRBJ2-7; D is perhaps TRBD1 (5 bases). Germline V CDR1 and CDR2: SGDLS, YYNGEE. The CDR3 is made up of 14 amino acids. V lost 4 bases and J lost 0, with 11 bases in between. The CDR3 protein is CASSPRTSSYEQYF. CDR3 nucleotide sequence: TGTGCCAGCAGCCCACGGACAAGCTCCTACGAGCAGTACTTC.

Remarks on this clone: Other DNA sequences in the sample encode the same CDR3. The chain combines TRBV30 with TRBJ1-2, with unresolved D. This CDR3 contains 11 residues. The V end lost 0 bases, the J end lost 8 bases, and 7 bases lay between the germline ends. Germline values: CDR1 GTSNPN, CDR2 SVGIG (reference sequence). The DNA of the CDR3 is TGTGCCTGGAGTGTTGAAAGAGGCTACACCTTC. It translates to CAWSVERGYTF.

This clone was recorded a few times. This same CDR3 is encoded by further DNA sequences in the sample. This chain links TRBV30 with TRBJ1-5; D call uncertain. Germline V CDR1 and CDR2: GTSNPN, SVGIG (reference sequence). The CDR3 is 13 amino acids. V lost 1 base and J lost 0, with 4 bases in between. DNA of the CDR3: TGTGCCTGGAGTGAAGATAGCAATCAGCCCCAGCATTTT. Protein sequence: CAWSEDSNQPQHF.

CDR3 residues: CASSLTREDTQYF. CDR3 in DNA: TGTGCCAGCTCACTAACTAGGGAGGATACGCAGTATTTT. The chain has TRBV18 and TRBJ2-3, with D perhaps matching TRBD2 (5 bases). The germline V gene encodes CDR1 KGHSH and CDR2 LQKENI. The CDR3 spans 13 residues. The V end lost 4 bases, the J end lost 6 bases, and 11 bases lay between the germline ends.

The gene calls are TRBV6-6 and TRBJ1-2, with 7 bases that match TRBD1. In germline, CDR1 is MNHNY, CDR2 SVGAGI (reference sequence). Germline trimming cut 5 bases from V and 0 bases from J; bases unmatched to any gene: 3. The CDR3 extends over 14 amino acids. The CDR3 DNA sequence: TGTGCCAGCAGTCGACAGGGAACTAACTATGGCTACACCTTC. Translated: CASSRQGTNYGYTF.

J is TRBJ2-5 and V is TRBV6-1, with 11 bases matching TRBD2. The CDR3 sequence is 16 residues long. V trimming: 2 bases; J trimming: 5 bases; junction bases outside the gene matches: 7. Germline V gives CDR1 MNHNS, CDR2 SASEGT. CDR3 sequence (DNA): TGTGCCAGCAGTGAACCAGTAGCGGGGGGGCAGGAGACCCAGTACTTC. Protein sequence: CASSEPVAGGQETQYF.

The V and J genes are TRBV15 and TRBJ2-5; no clear D gene. CDR1 is LNHNV and CDR2 is YYDKDF in the germline V gene (reference sequence). This CDR3 is built from 13 residues. V lost 0 bases and J lost 2, with 4 bases in between. The CDR3 DNA reads as TGTGCCACCAGCAGAGACCAACAAGAGACCCAGTACTTC. This gives the protein CATSRDQQETQYF.